This T cell receptor beta chain was captured in a study of blood T cell repertoires in COVID-19. Study-level background: Both acute and convalescent COVID-19 samples were obtained from the United States, Italy and Spain.

Data came from immunoSEQ multiplex PCR; TCRdb stores just in-frame clones and leaves some out. The sample lists approximately 150,000 clones, approximately 82% occurring once. This CDR3 spans 13 amino acids. Trimming took off 6 bases at V and 2 bases at J, with 10 bases between the two ends. The chain employs TRBV12-3 or TRBV12-4 and TRBJ1-1; weak D call: TRBD1 (6 bases). The clonotype originates from a man aged 65 to 79 who had recovered from COVID-19. Sequenced sample: peripheral blood. The CDR3 DNA is TGTGCCAGCAGCAGACAGGTAAACACTGAAGCTTTCTTT. Its translation: CASSRQVNTEAFF.